This T cell receptor beta chain was sequenced during a study of blood T cell repertoires in COVID-19. Whole-study context: Samples came from the United States, Italy and Spain, spanning acute and convalescent COVID-19.

Here immunoSEQ multiplex PCR was the method, and the copy in TCRdb shows in-frame clones only, minus some. The sample consists of about 150,000 clones, about 90% of them appearing once. Concerning this clone: Other nucleotide sequences in the sample specify the same CDR3.

This sequence originates from a woman in her thirties or forties who had been exposed to COVID-19. The sample comprised PBMCs or T cells enriched from blood (not recorded which).

The CDR3 sequence is CASSPQGKNTEAFF. CDR3 sequence (DNA): TGTGCCAGCTCACCACAGGGGAAGAACACTGAAGCTTTCTTT. The rearrangement joins TRBV18 to TRBJ1-1, with D perhaps TRBD1 (5 bases). Germline-derived CDR1 and CDR2 are KGHSH and LQKENI. The germline V and J ends were trimmed by 1 base and 1 base, with 7 bases remaining between them. CDR3 length: 14 residues.